This TCR beta chain stems from a study of CD8+ T cells in alopecia areata (dated by TCRdb to between 2018 and 2020). Notes on the research overall: Treated patients were enrolled in an open-label pilot trial of oral tofacitinib at 5 to 10 mg twice daily for moderate-to-severe alopecia areata. Patients received tofacitinib for 6 to 18 months and were then followed off drug for 6 months to check for delayed response and recurrence. Disease severity in treated patients was measured with the SALT score, which quantifies the percentage of affected scalp surface area. High-throughput TCRbeta sequencing was used to examine T cell clonal expansion in alopecia areata in both the C3H/HeJ mouse model and human patients. On the human side, TCRbeta sequencing was run on scalp tissue and on sorted CD4+ and CD8+ peripheral blood T cells from healthy controls and from alopecia areata patients with either patchy or totalis/universalis disease. Patients on tofacitinib were biopsied at baseline and after 4 and 24 weeks of treatment, and several of the patients also had a later scalp biopsy. Clonality in the scalp was compared among normal scalp (n=4), patchy alopecia areata scalp (n=8), and alopecia totalis/universalis scalp (n=8). RNA was extracted with the PAXgene miRNA kit for fixed scalp, the miRNeasy kit for PBMCs, and the RNeasy kit for mouse skin. TCRbeta CDR3 regions were amplified by immunoSEQ multiplex PCR with 35 Vbeta forward and 13 Jbeta reverse primers.

The germline V gene provides CDR1 MNHNS and CDR2 SASEGT. The CDR3 holds 16 amino acids from the cysteine to the phenylalanine. The read is trimmed to its CDR3 DNA, 48 bases read in frame from base 1. Trimming costs V 3 bases and J 3 bases, and their ends lie 15 bases apart. On this clone: Its antigen is unknown. No base quality values were provided; no much bigger clone lies one nucleotide off.

The protocol used for the library was the immunoSEQ multiplex PCR assay. RNA was extracted from all samples and reverse transcribed into cDNA as template for TCR sequencing. First-strand cDNA was synthesized using SuperScript III with a 2:1 mix of oligo-dT and random hexamers. A synthetic immune receptor repertoire was used to measure amplification bias, and any remaining bias was corrected computationally. From the authors' description of their analysis: Raw reads were preprocessed to remove errors, and CDR3 was defined according to IMGT conventions as the region from the conserved cysteine to phenylalanine. Clonality was computed by normalizing Shannon entropy by log2 of the number of productive unique TCRs and subtracting the result from 1. Scalp TCRbeta sequences were cross-referenced with sorted blood CD4 and CD8 repertoires so that the CD4 or CD8 identity of scalp clones could be inferred. TCRdb took this table from immuneACCESS and kept in-frame rearrangements with V and J called. Such tables lack part of the clones; where checked against another copy, unresolved V genes explain under half of the gap, and the rest is unexplained. Clonal size and the V and J genes are those of that table, whereas D and trimming came from the DNA. Present in this sample are 150,000 to 250,000 clones, 60% of which were seen just once. Jointly, the top ten make up 3% to 4% of the sample.

Overall study outcomes, separate from this receptor: Tofacitinib significantly lowered scalp clonality and the number of expanded CD8+ clones among the top 100 scalp clones. Shared TCR sequences between patients were less evident than in mice, which may be partly attributable to HLA diversity in the patient population. Because the treated cohort was small and had only one nonresponder, larger studies are needed to examine links between baseline CD8+ expansion and response. Unlike mouse skin, where gammadelta T cells dominate, normal human skin contains resident alphabeta T cells that get sequenced too, which complicates analysis of the scalp TCR repertoire. Many expanded lesional clones were found to persist in scalp and blood during tofacitinib treatment, and relapse after treatment cessation may be partly explained by this persistence. Compared with normal scalp, lesional scalp had higher clonality and more expanded CD8+ clones, particularly in alopecia totalis/universalis, a pattern that suggests antigenic drive.

What the time point label conveys for this sample: about 4 weeks on oral tofacitinib. The treatment or condition tag for this specimen amounts to: oral pan-JAK inhibitor, 5-10 mg twice daily. Peripheral blood and lesional scalp punch biopsies were obtained from patients with alopecia areata. PBMCs were separated by density centrifugation and stained for CD3, CD4 and CD8, after which CD4+ and CD8+ T cells were sorted on a FACSAria. The source material was CD4+ T cells sorted from blood, sampled at week 4, from a patient treated with tofacitinib. The TCR was taken from a human donor with alopecia areata. This chain is built from TRBV6-1 and TRBJ2-1, with the D segment identity uncertain. The CDR3 region has the sequence CASSDPPYYYYNEQFF. The DNA sequence reads TGTGCCAGCAGTGACCCCCCCTACTACTACTACAATGAGCAGTTCTTC.